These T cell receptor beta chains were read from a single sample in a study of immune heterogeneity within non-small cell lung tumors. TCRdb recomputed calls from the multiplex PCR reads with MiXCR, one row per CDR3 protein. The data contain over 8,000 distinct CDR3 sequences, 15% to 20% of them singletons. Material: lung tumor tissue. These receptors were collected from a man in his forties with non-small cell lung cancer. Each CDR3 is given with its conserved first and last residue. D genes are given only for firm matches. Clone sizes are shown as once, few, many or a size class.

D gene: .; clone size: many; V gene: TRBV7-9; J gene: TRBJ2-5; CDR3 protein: CASSLVSETQYF; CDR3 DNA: TGTGCCAGCAGCTTAGTCTCAGAGACCCAGTACTTC
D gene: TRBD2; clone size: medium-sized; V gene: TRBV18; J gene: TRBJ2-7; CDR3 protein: CASSRAGGPTYEQYF; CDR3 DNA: TGTGCCAGCTCACGAGCGGGAGGTCCCACCTACGAGCAGTACTTC
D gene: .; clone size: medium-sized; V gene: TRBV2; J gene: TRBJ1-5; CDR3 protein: CASSLQRASNQPQHF; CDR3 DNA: TGTGCCAGCAGTCTCCAGAGAGCTAGCAATCAGCCCCAGCATTTT
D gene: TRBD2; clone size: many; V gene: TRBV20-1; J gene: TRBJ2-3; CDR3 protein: CSASRLAGVGDTQYF; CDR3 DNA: TGCAGTGCTAGCCGACTAGCGGGAGTGGGAGATACGCAGTATTTT
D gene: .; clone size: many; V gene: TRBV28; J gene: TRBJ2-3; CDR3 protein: CASSFQWLQDTQYF; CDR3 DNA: TGTGCCAGCAGTTTTCAGTGGCTGCAAGATACGCAGTATTTT
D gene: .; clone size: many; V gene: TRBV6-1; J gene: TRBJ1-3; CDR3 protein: CASRISGNTIYF; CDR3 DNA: TGTGCCAGCAGAATCTCTGGAAACACCATATATTTT
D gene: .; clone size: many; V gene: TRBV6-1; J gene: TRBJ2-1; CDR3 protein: CASSEAVHNEQFF; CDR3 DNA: TGTGCCAGCAGTGAAGCAGTCCACAATGAGCAGTTCTTC
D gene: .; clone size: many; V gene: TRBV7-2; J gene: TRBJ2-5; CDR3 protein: CASSLDQGGETQYF; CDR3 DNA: TGTGCCAGCAGCTTAGATCAGGGGGGGGAGACCCAGTACTTC
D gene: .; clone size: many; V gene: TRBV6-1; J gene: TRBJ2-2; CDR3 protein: CASRRRGSGELFF; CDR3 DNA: TGTGCCAGCAGACGTCGAGGGAGCGGGGAGCTGTTTTTT
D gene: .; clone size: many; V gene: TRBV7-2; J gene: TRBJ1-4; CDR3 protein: CASSLDSGMGEKLFF; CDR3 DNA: TGTGCCAGCAGCTTAGATTCTGGAATGGGTGAAAAACTGTTTTTT
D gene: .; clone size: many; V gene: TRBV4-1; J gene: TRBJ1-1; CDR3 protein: CASSQEAGVNTEAFF; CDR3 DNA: TGCGCCAGCAGCCAAGAAGCAGGCGTGAACACTGAAGCTTTCTTT
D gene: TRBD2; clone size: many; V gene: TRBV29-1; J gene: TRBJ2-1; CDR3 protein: CSVPVGRTSGGF; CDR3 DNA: TGCAGCGTCCCAGTAGGCCGGACTAGCGGGGGCTTC
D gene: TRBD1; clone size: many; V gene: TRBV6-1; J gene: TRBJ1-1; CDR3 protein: CASTRGMNTEAFF; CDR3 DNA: TGTGCCAGCACCAGGGGGATGAACACTGAAGCTTTCTTT
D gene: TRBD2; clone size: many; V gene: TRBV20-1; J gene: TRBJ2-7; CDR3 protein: CSANSGRVGYEQYF; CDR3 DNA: TGCAGTGCAAATAGCGGGAGGGTCGGATACGAGCAGTACTTC
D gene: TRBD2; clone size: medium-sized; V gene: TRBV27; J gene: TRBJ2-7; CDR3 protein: CASSRTSGGSPGEQYF; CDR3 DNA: TGTGCCAGCAGTCGGACTAGCGGGGGGTCCCCAGGGGAGCAGTACTTC
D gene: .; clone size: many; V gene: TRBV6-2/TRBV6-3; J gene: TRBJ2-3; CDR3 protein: CASSWALWGSLDTQYF; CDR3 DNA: TGTGCCAGCAGTTGGGCCCTTTGGGGGTCGTTAGATACGCAGTATTTT